A single sample gave rise to the 3 T cell receptor beta chains below, sequenced in a study of cytotoxic CD8 clonotypes in ibrutinib-treated CLL. TCRdb keeps only in-frame clones here, not all; method: immunoSEQ multiplex PCR. The repertoire consists of under 200,000 clones, with about four fifths occurring once and the leading ten covering about 4.5%. Source: PBMCs, taken after 24 months of ibrutinib treatment. The receptors here all came from a human donor with chronic lymphocytic leukemia.

J is TRBJ2-7 and V is TRBV6-5, with D perhaps TRBD1 (6 bases). There are 15 residues in the CDR3. Germline V CDR1 and CDR2: MNHEY, SVGAGI. V lost 5 bases, J lost 4 bases, and 18 bases lay in between. CDR3 loop: CASSPGFRGQYEQYF. CDR3 in DNA: TGTGCCAGCAGTCCAGGGTTCAGGGGCCAGTACGAGCAGTACTTC.

The chain employs TRBV11-2 and TRBJ2-7; D is unclear. CDR3 size: 14 residues. Trimming stripped 3 bases from V and 0 bases from J, with 9 bases between. The V gene's germline CDR1 is SGHAT and CDR2 FQNNGV. CDR3 in DNA: TGTGCCAGCAGCTTTACGGCGAGCTCCTACGAGCAGTACTTC. It is translated as CASSFTASSYEQYF.

The chain recombines TRBV4-1 with TRBJ1-3; 7 bases map to TRBD1. The V gene end was trimmed by 3 bases and the J gene end by 2 bases; junction bases not matched to a gene: 4. CDR1 and CDR2 from the germline V gene are MGHRA and YSYEKL. The CDR3 has 15 amino acids. The chain's CDR3 is CASSQGTATGNTIYF. DNA of the CDR3: TGCGCCAGCAGCCAGGGGACAGCCACTGGAAACACCATATATTTT.